The following is a T cell receptor beta chain sequence with its context. Per the germline V gene, CDR1 is KGHDR and CDR2 is SFDVKD. CDR3 size: 14 residues. Making the TCR beta libraries relied on UMI-labeled 5' RACE. Reanalyzing the 5' RACE reads, TCRdb keeps one entry per CDR3 protein, without DNA. This specimen shows around 6,500 distinct CDR3 sequences; the ten leading clones hold about 18%. These data originate in a study of human CD8 memory T cell subsets. The identity of TPEX cells was that of CCR7+ PD-1+ TIGIT+ early memory CD8+ T cells with exhausted-like traits. This chain links TRBV24-1 with TRBJ2-3; absent DNA, TCRdb's TRBD1 call cannot be checked. This TCR was sampled from a human donor in good health. The sample consisted of CD8+ T cells from PBMCs. The CDR3 reads CATSVGRGLNTQYF.